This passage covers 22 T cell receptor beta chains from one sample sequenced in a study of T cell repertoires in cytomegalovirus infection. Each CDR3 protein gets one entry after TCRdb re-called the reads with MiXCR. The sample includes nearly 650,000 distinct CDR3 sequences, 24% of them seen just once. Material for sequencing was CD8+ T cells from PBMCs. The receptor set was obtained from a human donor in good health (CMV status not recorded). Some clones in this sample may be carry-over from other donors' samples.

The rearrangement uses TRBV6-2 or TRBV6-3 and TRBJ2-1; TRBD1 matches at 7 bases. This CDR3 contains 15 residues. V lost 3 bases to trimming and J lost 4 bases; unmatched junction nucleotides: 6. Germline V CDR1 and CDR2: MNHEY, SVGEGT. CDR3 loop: CASSYVKGAYNEQFF. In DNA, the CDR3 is TGTGCCAGCAGTTATGTGAAGGGGGCGTACAATGAGCAGTTCTTC.

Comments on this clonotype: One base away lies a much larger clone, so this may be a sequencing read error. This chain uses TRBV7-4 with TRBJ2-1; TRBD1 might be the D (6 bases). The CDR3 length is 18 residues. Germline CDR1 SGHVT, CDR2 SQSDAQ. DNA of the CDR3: TGTGTCAGCAGTTATCCGGGACACGGTCAAACATCCTACAATGAGCAGTTCTTC. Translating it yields CVSSYPGHGQTSYNEQFF.

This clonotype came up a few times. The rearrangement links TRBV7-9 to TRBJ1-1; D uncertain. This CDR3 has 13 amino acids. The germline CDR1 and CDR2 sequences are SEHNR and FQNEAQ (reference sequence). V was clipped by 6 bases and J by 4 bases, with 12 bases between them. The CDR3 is CASRRRGGTEAFF. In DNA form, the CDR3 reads TGTGCCAGCAGGCGGCGGGGAGGCACTGAAGCTTTCTTT.

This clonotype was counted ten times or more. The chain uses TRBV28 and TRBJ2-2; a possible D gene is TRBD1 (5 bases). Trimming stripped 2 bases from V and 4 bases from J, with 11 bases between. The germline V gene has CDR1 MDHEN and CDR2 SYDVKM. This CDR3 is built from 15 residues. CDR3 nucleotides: TGTGCCAGCAGTTTACTGGTAGGGGCCACCGGGGAGCTGTTTTTT. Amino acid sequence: CASSLLVGATGELFF.

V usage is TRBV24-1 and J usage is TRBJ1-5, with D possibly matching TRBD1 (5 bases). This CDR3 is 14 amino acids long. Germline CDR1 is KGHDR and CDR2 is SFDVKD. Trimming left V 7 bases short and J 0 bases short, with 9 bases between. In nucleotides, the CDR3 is TGTGCCACCAGGGGACGTGATAGCAATCAGCCCCAGCATTTT. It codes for CATRGRDSNQPQHF.

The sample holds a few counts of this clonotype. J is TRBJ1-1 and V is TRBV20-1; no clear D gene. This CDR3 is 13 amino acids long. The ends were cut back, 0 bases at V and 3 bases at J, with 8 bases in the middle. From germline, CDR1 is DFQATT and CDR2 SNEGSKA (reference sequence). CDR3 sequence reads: CSARDSLHTEAFF. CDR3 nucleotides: TGCAGTGCTAGAGATAGTCTGCACACTGAAGCTTTCTTT.

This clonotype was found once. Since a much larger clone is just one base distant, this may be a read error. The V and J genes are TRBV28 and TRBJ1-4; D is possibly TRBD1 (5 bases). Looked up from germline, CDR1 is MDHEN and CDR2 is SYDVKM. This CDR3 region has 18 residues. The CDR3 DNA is TGTGCCAGCAGTTTGATTCTCGGGGCAGGGTCAACTAATGAAAAAATGTTTTTT. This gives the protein CASSLILGAGSTNEKMFF.

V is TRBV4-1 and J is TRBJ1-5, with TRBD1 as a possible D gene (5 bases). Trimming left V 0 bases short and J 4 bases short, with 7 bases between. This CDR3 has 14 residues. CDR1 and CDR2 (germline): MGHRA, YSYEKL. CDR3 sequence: CASSQERTNQPQHF. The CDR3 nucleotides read TGCGCCAGCAGCCAAGAGAGGACAAATCAGCCCCAGCATTTT.

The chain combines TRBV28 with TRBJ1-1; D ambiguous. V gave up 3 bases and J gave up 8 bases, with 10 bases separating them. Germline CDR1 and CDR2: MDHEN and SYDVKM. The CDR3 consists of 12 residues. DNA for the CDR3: TGTGCCAGCAGTTTGAGGACCGGGGAAGCTTTCTTT. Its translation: CASSLRTGEAFF.

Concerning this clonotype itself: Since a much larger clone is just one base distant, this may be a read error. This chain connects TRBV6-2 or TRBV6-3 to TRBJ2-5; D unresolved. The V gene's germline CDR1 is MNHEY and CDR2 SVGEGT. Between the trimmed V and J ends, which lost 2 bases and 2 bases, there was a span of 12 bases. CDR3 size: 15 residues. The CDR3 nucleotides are TGTGCCAGCAGTTACGCAACTTGGGAACAAGAGACCCAGTACTTC. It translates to CASSYATWEQETQYF.

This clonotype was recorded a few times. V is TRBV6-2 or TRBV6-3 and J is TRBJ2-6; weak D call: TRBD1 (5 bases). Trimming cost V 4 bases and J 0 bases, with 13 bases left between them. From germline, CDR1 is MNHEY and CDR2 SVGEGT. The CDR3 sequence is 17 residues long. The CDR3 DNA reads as TGTGCCAGCAGTTTGAACAGGCCTTACTCTGGGGCCAACGTCCTGACTTTC. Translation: CASSLNRPYSGANVLTF.

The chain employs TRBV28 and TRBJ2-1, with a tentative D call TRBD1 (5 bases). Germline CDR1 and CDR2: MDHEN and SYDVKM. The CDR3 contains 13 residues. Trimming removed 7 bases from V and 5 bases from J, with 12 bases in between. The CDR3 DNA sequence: TGTGCCAGCACGAAGGGGCCGAACAATGAGCAGTTCTTC. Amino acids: CASTKGPNNEQFF.

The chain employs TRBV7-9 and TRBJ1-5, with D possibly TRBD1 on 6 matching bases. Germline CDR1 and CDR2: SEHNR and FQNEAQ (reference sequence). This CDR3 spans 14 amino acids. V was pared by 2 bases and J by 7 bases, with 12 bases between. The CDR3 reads CASSLPGAGQPQHF. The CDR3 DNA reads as TGTGCCAGCAGCTTACCGGGGGCAGGGCAGCCCCAGCATTTT.

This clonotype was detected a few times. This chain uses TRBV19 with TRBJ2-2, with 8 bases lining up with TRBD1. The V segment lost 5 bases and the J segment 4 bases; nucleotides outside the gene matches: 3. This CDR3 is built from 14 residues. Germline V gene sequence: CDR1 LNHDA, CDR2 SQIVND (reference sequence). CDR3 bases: TGTGCCAGTAGTGGAACAGGGGGCACCGGGGAGCTGTTTTTT. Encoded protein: CASSGTGGTGELFF.

The CDR3 bases are TGTGCCATCAGTGAGTCCTGGTCAGCGGGGTGCGAGCAGTACTTC. Translated, it gives CAISESWSAGCEQYF. The chain uses TRBV10-3 and TRBJ2-7; 7 bases are a match to TRBD2. Germline CDR1 is ENHRY and CDR2 is SYGVKD. V dropped 0 bases and J dropped 6; count of bases not matched to a gene: 8. The CDR3 spans 15 residues.

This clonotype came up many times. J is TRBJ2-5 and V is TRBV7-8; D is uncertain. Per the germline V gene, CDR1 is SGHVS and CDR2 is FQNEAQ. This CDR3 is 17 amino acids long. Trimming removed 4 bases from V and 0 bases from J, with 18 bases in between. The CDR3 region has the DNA TGTGCCAGCAGCTCTATTTCGAGCATGGTGAACCAAGAGACCCAGTACTTC. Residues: CASSSISSMVNQETQYF.

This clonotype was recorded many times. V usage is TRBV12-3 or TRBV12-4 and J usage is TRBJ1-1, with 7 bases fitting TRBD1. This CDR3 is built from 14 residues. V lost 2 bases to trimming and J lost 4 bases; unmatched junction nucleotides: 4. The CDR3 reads CASSLLTGRTEAFF. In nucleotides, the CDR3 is TGTGCCAGCAGTTTATTGACAGGGCGCACTGAAGCTTTCTTT.

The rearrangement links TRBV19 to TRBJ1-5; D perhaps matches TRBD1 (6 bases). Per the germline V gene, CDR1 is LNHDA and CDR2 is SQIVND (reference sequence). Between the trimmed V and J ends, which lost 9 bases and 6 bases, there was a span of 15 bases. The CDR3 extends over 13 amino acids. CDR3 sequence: CASSFGGSQPQHF. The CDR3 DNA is TGTGCCAGCTCATTCGGGGGCAGTCAGCCCCAGCATTTT.

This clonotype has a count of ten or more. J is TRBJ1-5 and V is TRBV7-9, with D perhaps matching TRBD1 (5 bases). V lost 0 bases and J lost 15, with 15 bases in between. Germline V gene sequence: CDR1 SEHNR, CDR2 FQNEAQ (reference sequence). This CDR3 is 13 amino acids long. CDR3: CASSLAKTAPWHF. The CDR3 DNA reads TGTGCCAGCAGCTTAGCCAAGACAGCCCCTTGGCATTTT.

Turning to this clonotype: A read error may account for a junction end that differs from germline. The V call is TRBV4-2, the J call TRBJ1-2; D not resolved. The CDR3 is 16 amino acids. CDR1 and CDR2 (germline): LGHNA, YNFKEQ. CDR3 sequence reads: CASSQERGPANYGFTF. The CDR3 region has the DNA TGTGCCAGCAGCCAAGAGAGAGGACCTGCTAACTATGGCTTCACCTTC.

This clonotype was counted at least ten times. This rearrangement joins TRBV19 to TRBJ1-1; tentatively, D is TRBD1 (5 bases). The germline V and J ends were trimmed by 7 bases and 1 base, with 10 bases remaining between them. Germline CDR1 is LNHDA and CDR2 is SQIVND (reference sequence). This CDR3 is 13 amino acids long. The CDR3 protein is CASTDSRNTEAFF. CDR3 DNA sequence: TGTGCCAGTACTGACAGTCGGAACACTGAAGCTTTCTTT. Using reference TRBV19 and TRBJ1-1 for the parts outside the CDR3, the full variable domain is DGGITQSPKYLFRKEGQNVTLSCEQNLNHDAMYWYRQDPGQGLRLIYYSQIVNDFQKGDIAEGYSVSREKKESFPLTVTSAQKNPTAFYLCASTDSRNTEAFFGQGTRLTVV.

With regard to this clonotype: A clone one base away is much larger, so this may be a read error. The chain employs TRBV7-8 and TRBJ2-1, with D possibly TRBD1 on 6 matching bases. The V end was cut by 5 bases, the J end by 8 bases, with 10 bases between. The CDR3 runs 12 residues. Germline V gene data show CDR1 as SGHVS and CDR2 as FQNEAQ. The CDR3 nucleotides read TGTGCCAGCAGCCCAGGGGTATATGAGCAGTTCTTC. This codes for CASSPGVYEQFF.